This TCR beta chain appears in the sequencing data of a study of monozygotic twins with inflammatory bowel disease. Study conclusions and caveats: Clonotype sharing was lower in IBD patients than healthy twins, most markedly with disease activity. Distinguishing T cell subtypes was not possible. No difference was seen in repertoire similarity between concordant and discordant twins, possibly from limited power.

TCRdb re-called the 5' RACE reads; every CDR3 protein appears as one record, without DNA. The sample totals just over 300,000 distinct CDR3 sequences; its top ten clones hold approximately 5.9%. About this clonotype: The target antigen is unknown.

The CDR3 sequence is 15 residues long. CDR1 is DFQATT, CDR2 SNEGSKA, per germline (reference sequence). The source is a human donor with ulcerative colitis or Crohn's disease, or a healthy co-twin of an affected twin (not recorded which). The specimen was blood. The chain combines TRBV20-1 with TRBJ1-6; TCRdb's D call, TRBD1, is unchecked because there is no DNA. CDR3: CSARVPGQGFSPLHF.